The 20 T cell receptor beta chains below were found in one sample sequenced in a study of spatial heterogeneity in lung cancer. MiXCR, run by TCRdb on the 5' RACE reads, gives a single entry per CDR3 protein. The repertoire consists of around 20,000 distinct CDR3 sequences, with about a tenth occurring once and the leading ten covering less than 25%. Time point in this sample: blood at routine non-recurrence follow-up after resection. Specimen: PBMCs, collected at follow-up. The receptors shown here come from a male donor with early-stage non-small cell lung cancer.

This clonotype showed up many times. The V and J genes are TRBV28 and TRBJ2-5; D is possibly TRBD2 (6 bases). The germline gives CDR1 MDHEN, CDR2 SYDVKM. V was pared by 6 bases and J by 4 bases, with 15 bases between. The CDR3 has 14 residues. The CDR3 DNA follows: TGTGCCAGCAGCCCCCCGGGACTGGTAGAGACCCAGTACTTC. Translated: CASSPPGLVETQYF. Together with reference TRBV28 and TRBJ2-5, the CDR3 gives the full variable domain: DVKVTQSSRYLVKRTGEKVFLECVQDMDHENMFWYRQDPGLGLRLIYFSYDVKMKEKGDIPEGYSVSREKKERFSLILESASTNQTSMYLCASSPPGLVETQYFGPGTRLLVL.

This clonotype was observed a handful of times. The CDR3 DNA follows: TGTGCCAGCATCAATCCTGCGGGGTCCTACAATGAGCAGTTCTTC. Translated, it gives CASINPAGSYNEQFF. This chain joins TRBV28 and TRBJ2-1, with D maybe TRBD2 (6 bases). Between the trimmed V and J ends, which lost 7 bases and 1 base, there was a span of 14 bases. The CDR3 is 15 residues long. The germline gives CDR1 MDHEN, CDR2 SYDVKM.

This clonotype appeared many times. This sequence joins TRBV12-3 or TRBV12-4 and TRBJ1-4; TRBD1 might be the D (5 bases). The ends were cut back, 4 bases at V and 11 bases at J, with 17 bases in the middle. CDR3 length equals 14 residues. The CDR3 region has the DNA TGTGCCAGCAGTTCCTCCGGGACGGCTGGCAAACTGTTTTTT. Protein: CASSSSGTAGKLFF.

Only a few counts were recorded for this clonotype. The rearrangement uses TRBV4-2 and TRBJ1-1, with D perhaps matching TRBD1 (6 bases). This CDR3 has 14 amino acids. The V end lost 1 base, the J end lost 3 bases, and 9 bases lay between the germline ends. Germline V gene data show CDR1 as LGHNA and CDR2 as YNFKEQ. CDR3 in amino acids: CASSQAPGDTEAFF. The CDR3 nucleotides read TGTGCCAGCAGCCAAGCCCCAGGGGACACTGAAGCTTTCTTT.

Concerning this clonotype itself: A clone one base away is much larger, so this may be a read error. The chain carries TRBV7-7 and TRBJ2-5, with D possibly being TRBD2 (6 bases). Germline CDR1 SSHAT, CDR2 FNYEAQ (reference sequence). The CDR3 runs 14 residues. The DNA of the CDR3 is TGTGCCAGCAGCTTATCGCCGGGGGAAGAGACCCAGCACTTC. Amino acids: CASSLSPGEETQHF. Combining the CDR3 with reference TRBV7-7 and TRBJ2-5 gives the whole variable domain GAGVSQSPRYKVTKRGQDVTLRCDPISSHATLYWYQQALGQGPEFLTYFNYEAQPDKSGLPSDRFSAERPEGSISTLTIQRTEQRDSAMYRCASSLSPGEETQHFGPGTRLLVL.

The CDR3 DNA follows: TGTGCCAGCAGCCGTATCCAGGGGGCGGACACTGAAGCTTTCTTT. This gives the protein CASSRIQGADTEAFF. This rearrangement joins TRBV5-4 to TRBJ1-1, with 8 bases fitting TRBD1. Per germline, CDR1 SGHNT and CDR2 YYREEE (reference sequence). V dropped 4 bases and J dropped 3; count of bases not matched to a gene: 8. CDR3 size: 15 residues.

This clonotype was counted many times. The V call is TRBV9, the J call TRBJ1-2; no clear D gene. The V end lost 0 bases, the J end lost 2 bases, and 8 bases lay between the germline ends. The germline V gene has CDR1 SGDLS and CDR2 YYNGEE. CDR3 length: 14 amino acids. The CDR3 nucleotides read TGTGCCAGCAGCGTAGTGCCACAGAACTATGGCTACACCTTC. It yields the protein CASSVVPQNYGYTF.

The chain employs TRBV7-8 and TRBJ2-2, with D unresolved. CDR3 size: 15 residues. From germline, CDR1 is SGHVS and CDR2 FQNEAQ. The V end lost 8 bases, the J end lost 0 bases, and 13 bases lay between the germline ends. This CDR3 is CASLTYSTNTGELFF. CDR3 nucleotide sequence: TGTGCCAGCCTTACTTATTCGACGAACACCGGGGAGCTGTTTTTT.

This clonotype was seen a few times. This chain joins TRBV28 and TRBJ1-5; D ambiguous. Germline V CDR1 and CDR2: MDHEN, SYDVKM. V was shortened by 2 bases and J by 3 bases, with 14 bases between the two germline ends. There are 16 residues in the CDR3. CDR3 in DNA: TGTGCCAGCAGTTTAGGTACTAGAGCTACCAATCAGCCCCAGCATTTT. Translation: CASSLGTRATNQPQHF.

The CDR3 bases are TGTGCCAGCAGCTACGGGGGGGCGAACAATGAGCAGTTCTTC. Amino acid sequence: CASSYGGANNEQFF. This chain connects TRBV7-2 to TRBJ2-1; 8 bases are shared with TRBD2. The J segment lost 5 bases and the V segment lost 4 bases, leaving 4 bases of the junction unmatched. Germline assignment: CDR1 SGHTA and CDR2 FQGNSA. This CDR3 contains 14 residues.

This clonotype is labeled as medium-sized. The chain joins TRBV24-1 to TRBJ2-3, with D unclear. Germline CDR1 reads KGHDR; CDR2 reads SFDVKD. The CDR3 contains 13 residues. Trimming pared 7 bases from V and 7 bases from J, leaving 14 bases between. The CDR3 sequence is CATSPDSVHTQYF. The CDR3 region has the DNA TGTGCCACCAGCCCCGATTCCGTCCATACGCAGTATTTT.

This chain links TRBV4-1 with TRBJ2-7; TRBD2 agrees at 12 bases. With V trimmed by 2 bases and J by 0 bases, 8 bases remained unmatched. Germline V CDR1 and CDR2: MGHRA, YSYEKL. This CDR3 region has 18 residues. The CDR3, as DNA: TGCGCCAGCAGCCAAACTACTAGCGGGGGGCTTAGCTCCTACGAGCAGTACTTC. It translates to CASSQTTSGGLSSYEQYF.

V usage is TRBV5-1 and J usage is TRBJ2-4; 10 positions agree with TRBD1. The trim removed 1 base at V and 5 bases at J, leaving 12 bases unmatched. Germline CDR1 SGHRS, CDR2 YFSETQ. The CDR3 runs 18 residues. Here the CDR3 reads CASSLSHSGQGSQNIQYF. In DNA, the CDR3 is TGCGCCAGCAGCTTGTCCCACTCGGGACAGGGGAGCCAAAACATTCAGTACTTC.

Many counts were recorded for this clonotype. The genes are TRBV5-1 and TRBJ2-5; TRBD1 matches at 8 bases. There are 15 residues in the CDR3. Germline lookup yields CDR1 SGHRS and CDR2 YFSETQ. J lost 1 base, V lost 4 bases, and 6 bases had no gene match. CDR3 amino acids: CASSLGQGGQETQYF. CDR3 coding DNA: TGCGCCAGCAGCCTTGGACAGGGAGGCCAAGAGACCCAGTACTTC.

This clonotype has a count of ten or more. The V call is TRBV3-1, the J call TRBJ1-1, with unresolved D. V dropped 8 bases and J dropped 1 base, with 14 bases sitting between them. The germline gives CDR1 LGHDT, CDR2 YNNKEL (reference sequence). The CDR3 is made up of 14 amino acids. This CDR3 is CASSTGSRNTEAFF. The CDR3 DNA follows: TGTGCCAGCTCCACCGGGTCCAGGAACACTGAAGCTTTCTTT.

This clonotype has just a few counts. The chain has TRBV20-1 and TRBJ2-1, with D possibly matching TRBD2 (6 bases). This CDR3 contains 17 residues. From germline, CDR1 is DFQATT and CDR2 SNEGSKA (reference sequence). Between the trimmed V and J ends, which lost 0 bases and 0 bases, there was a span of 15 bases. DNA for the CDR3: TGCAGTGCTAGAGATCTTAAGGGACTTAGCTCCTACAATGAGCAGTTCTTC. Amino acid sequence: CSARDLKGLSSYNEQFF.

This clonotype was counted ten times or more. The rearrangement uses TRBV7-2 and TRBJ2-5, with 9 bases fitting TRBD1. The CDR3 is 14 amino acids. V shed 6 bases and J 4 bases; nucleotides not matched to a gene: 6. Germline V gene data show CDR1 as SGHTA and CDR2 as FQGNSA. CDR3 coding DNA: TGTGCCAGCAGTTTTACAGGGGGCCCAGAGACCCAGTACTTC. Amino acids: CASSFTGGPETQYF.

CDR3 nucleotide sequence: TGTGCCAGCACCCGGCGTGGGTCACCCGGGACAGAGAGCTCCTACAATGAGCAGTTCTTC. Its translation is CASTRRGSPGTESSYNEQFF. The genes are TRBV7-9 and TRBJ2-1, with 7 bases matching TRBD1. This CDR3 contains 20 residues. Germline lookup yields CDR1 SEHNR and CDR2 FQNEAQ (reference sequence). The J segment lost 0 bases and the V segment lost 7 bases, leaving 21 bases of the junction unmatched.

This clonotype was counted only a few times. The rearrangement links TRBV5-1 to TRBJ2-2; maybe TRBD2 (6 bases). Trimming removed 0 bases from V and 5 bases from J, with 8 bases in between. Per the germline V gene, CDR1 is SGHRS and CDR2 is YFSETQ. The CDR3 sequence is 14 residues long. CDR3: CASSLEAGTGELFF. In DNA form, the CDR3 reads TGCGCCAGCAGCTTGGAGGCGGGGACCGGGGAGCTGTTTTTT.

This clonotype has a handful of counts. The chain joins TRBV28 to TRBJ1-5; D unclear. The V gene's germline CDR1 is MDHEN and CDR2 SYDVKM. V was pared by 6 bases and J by 0 bases, with 12 bases between. The CDR3 runs 15 residues. The CDR3 loop is CASSPRVFSNQPQHF. The CDR3 DNA reads as TGTGCCAGCAGCCCCCGGGTCTTTAGCAATCAGCCCCAGCATTTT.